One and the same sample provided the 3 T cell receptor beta chains below, sequenced in a study of TIL therapy for anti-PD-1-resistant metastatic lung cancer. Time point indicated: pre-treatment sample, taken before nivolumab and TIL therapy. Pleural nodules or supraclavicular lymph nodes made up most of the excised metastases sampled. This was the immunoSEQ v3 assay. Data came from immunoSEQ multiplex PCR; TCRdb stores just in-frame clones and leaves some out. The table lists 45,000 to 50,000 clones, 55% to 75% of them singletons. The material sequenced was tumor tissue, taken at baseline. These receptors were collected from a person aged 25-85 years with non-small cell lung cancer.

This chain connects TRBV25-1 to TRBJ2-6; D unresolved. The CDR3 contains 12 residues. V was cut by 9 bases and J by 1 base, with 4 bases left in between. Germline lookup yields CDR1 MGHDK and CDR2 SYGVNS. CDR3 protein: CASSSGANVLTF. Here the CDR3 DNA reads TGTGCCAGTAGTTCTGGGGCCAACGTCCTGACTTTC. The whole variable domain, filled in from reference TRBV25-1 and TRBJ2-6, reads EADIYQTPRYLVIGTGKKITLECSQTMGHDKMYWYQQDPGMELHLIHYSYGVNSTEKGDLSSESTVSRIRTEHFPLTLESARPSHTSQYLCASSSGANVLTFGAGSRLTVL.

This clone was counted only a few times. This chain joins TRBV27 and TRBJ1-6; D is undetermined. V lost 3 bases and J lost 3, with 9 bases in between. This CDR3 region has 15 residues. CDR1 MNHEY and CDR2 SMNVEV come from the germline V gene (reference sequence). The CDR3 sequence: CASSFTALYNSPLHF. Written as DNA, the CDR3 is TGTGCCAGCAGTTTCACAGCACTCTATAATTCACCCCTCCACTTT.

This chain joins TRBV19 and TRBJ1-2; perhaps TRBD1 as D (6 bases). CDR3 length: 14 residues. Germline V gives CDR1 LNHDA, CDR2 SQIVND (reference sequence). V dropped 5 bases and J dropped 3 bases, with 13 bases sitting between them. The CDR3 nucleotides are TGTGCCAGTAGTTCGGACAGCCGAGACTATGGCTACACCTTC. Protein: CASSSDSRDYGYTF.